This entry lists 12 T cell receptor beta chains sequenced from one sample in a study of T cells in Graves' hyperthyroidism and ophthalmopathy. TCR beta CDR3 sequences were amplified from RNA transcripts. When the TCR CDR3 underwent first-round RT-PCR, the HTBI primer set was used. TCRdb ran MiXCR on the multiplex PCR reads and lists one entry per CDR3 protein. The data contain hundreds of thousands of distinct CDR3 sequences, 12% to 15% of them singletons. Sequenced: blood. The receptors here all came from a woman aged 18-29 years with Graves' hyperthyroidism.

The rearrangement joins TRBV15 to TRBJ2-5; the D gene could be TRBD1 or TRBD2 (7 bases each). The V end was cut by 0 bases, the J end by 2 bases, with 13 bases between. Germline V gene data show CDR1 as LNHNV and CDR2 as YYDKDF (reference sequence). CDR3 length equals 16 residues. The CDR3 DNA reads TGTGCCACCAGCAGAGACAGGGGGGGGGTACAAGAGACCCAGTACTTC. Its translation is CATSRDRGGVQETQYF.

The V and J genes are TRBV20-1 and TRBJ1-3, with D hard to call. Deletions cut 4 bases from V and 0 bases from J, with 13 bases between. This CDR3 is built from 15 residues. The V gene's germline CDR1 is DFQATT and CDR2 SNEGSKA (reference sequence). CDR3 protein: CSANPATSSGNTIYF. The CDR3, as DNA: TGCAGTGCTAACCCAGCCACCTCCTCTGGAAACACCATATATTTT.

The chain employs TRBV2 and TRBJ1-5; D may be TRBD1 (5 bases). CDR3 length equals 15 residues. The germline V and J ends were trimmed by 8 bases and 4 bases, with 18 bases remaining between them. CDR1 and CDR2 from the germline V gene are SNHLY and FYNNEI. The CDR3, as DNA: TGTGCCAGCTGCCCGGCAGGGTTGAGGAATCAGCCCCAGCATTTT. Its translation is CASCPAGLRNQPQHF.

The chain is built from TRBV19 and TRBJ1-3; D remains ambiguous. Trimming took off 11 bases at V and 3 bases at J, with 8 bases between the two ends. The germline V gene encodes CDR1 LNHDA and CDR2 SQIVND (reference sequence). The CDR3 is made up of 11 amino acids. The CDR3 sequence: CAGKGGNTIYF. Written as DNA, the CDR3 is TGTGCCGGGAAAGGTGGAAACACCATATATTTT.

The table lists this clonotype with a few counts. The chain carries TRBV4-3 and TRBJ2-5; D is undetermined. This CDR3 comprises 13 residues. Germline loops: CDR1 LGHNA, CDR2 YSLEER. Trimming took 1 base from V and 3 from J, leaving 6 bases between them. The chain's CDR3 is CASSQGGKETQYF. The CDR3, as DNA: TGCGCCAGCAGCCAAGGGGGAAAAGAGACCCAGTACTTC.

This chain uses TRBV6-2 or TRBV6-3 with TRBJ1-5; D not resolved. The CDR3 totals 16 residues. The germline V gene encodes CDR1 MNHEY and CDR2 SVGEGT. Deletions cut 2 bases from V and 0 bases from J, with 11 bases between. The CDR3 region is CASSYGGGYSNQPQHF. For the CDR3, the DNA is TGTGCCAGCAGTTACGGTGGCGGTTATAGCAATCAGCCCCAGCATTTT.

This sequence joins TRBV10-3 and TRBJ2-1; D possibly corresponds to TRBD2 (6 bases). From germline, CDR1 is ENHRY and CDR2 SYGVKD. Trimming removed 11 bases at V and 7 bases at J, with 24 bases between. The CDR3 loop spans 15 amino acids. The CDR3 sequence is CAASLTGGFVNEQFF. CDR3 bases: TGTGCCGCTTCGCTGACCGGGGGATTTGTGAATGAGCAGTTCTTC.

This clonotype has ten or more counts. This chain uses TRBV7-9 with TRBJ2-7, with 10 bases aligning to TRBD2. CDR1 and CDR2 (germline): SEHNR, FQNEAQ (reference sequence). The ends lost 5 bases at V and 2 bases at J; junction bases unmatched: 9. This CDR3 is built from 16 residues. The CDR3 sequence: CASSLELAGIPYEQYF. The CDR3 DNA follows: TGTGCCAGCAGCCTGGAACTAGCGGGAATACCCTACGAGCAGTACTTC. Full variable domain (remainder filled in from reference TRBV7-9 and TRBJ2-7): DTGVSQNPRHKITKRGQNVTFRCDPISEHNRLYWYRQTLGQGPEFLTYFQNEAQLEKSRLLSDRFSAERPKGSFSTLEIQRTEQGDSAMYLCASSLELAGIPYEQYFGPGTRLTVT.

Only a few counts were recorded for this clonotype. Here the CDR3 omits its conserved ending phenylalanine or tryptophan, so a read error is the likely source. The chain uses TRBV7-2 and TRBJ2-5, with TRBD2 matching over 10 bases. J lost 5 bases, V lost 5 bases, and 5 bases had no gene match. CDR1 and CDR2 (germline): SGHTA, FQGNSA. This CDR3 contains 14 residues. The DNA for the CDR3 is TGTGCCAGCAGCCAAACTAGCGGGATTGAGACCCAGTACCTC. It translates to CASSQTSGIETQYL.

This clonotype was detected many times. The DNA for the CDR3 is TGTGCCAGCAGTGAACACGTTGGTAATGAGCAGTTCTTC. Translated: CASSEHVGNEQFF. V gene TRBV2 combines with J gene TRBJ2-1, with no clear D. The V end was cut by 2 bases, the J end by 7 bases, with 9 bases between. Germline CDR1 and CDR2: SNHLY and FYNNEI. CDR3 length: 13 amino acids.

This clonotype has ten or more counts. This rearrangement joins TRBV4-1 to TRBJ2-5; 7 nucleotides line up with TRBD1. This CDR3 is 14 amino acids long. The ends lost 7 bases at V and 2 bases at J; junction bases unmatched: 7. From germline, CDR1 is MGHRA and CDR2 YSYEKL. The CDR3 protein is CASTPLDRQETQYF. The CDR3 DNA reads TGCGCCAGCACCCCACTGGACAGGCAAGAGACCCAGTACTTC.

The chain is built from TRBV11-2 and TRBJ2-2; D gene uncertain. The CDR3 contains 12 residues. CDR1 is SGHAT, CDR2 FQNNGV, per germline. V dropped 6 bases and J dropped 4 bases, with 6 bases sitting between them. CDR3 coding DNA: TGTGCCAGCAGGGAAAGCACCGGGGAGCTGTTTTTT. Amino acids: CASRESTGELFF.